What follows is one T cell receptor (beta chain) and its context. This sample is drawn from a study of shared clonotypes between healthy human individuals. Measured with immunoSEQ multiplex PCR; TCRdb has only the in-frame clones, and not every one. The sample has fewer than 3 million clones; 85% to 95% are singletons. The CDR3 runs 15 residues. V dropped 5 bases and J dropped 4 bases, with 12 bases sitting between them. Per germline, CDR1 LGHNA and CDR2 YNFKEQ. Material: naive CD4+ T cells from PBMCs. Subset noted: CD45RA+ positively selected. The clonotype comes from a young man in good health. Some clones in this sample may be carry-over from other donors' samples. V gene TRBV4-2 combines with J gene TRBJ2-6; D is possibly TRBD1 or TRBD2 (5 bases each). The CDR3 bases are TGTGCCAGCAGCTGGGACGGGGTCGGGGCCAACGTCCTGACTTTC. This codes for CASSWDGVGANVLTF.